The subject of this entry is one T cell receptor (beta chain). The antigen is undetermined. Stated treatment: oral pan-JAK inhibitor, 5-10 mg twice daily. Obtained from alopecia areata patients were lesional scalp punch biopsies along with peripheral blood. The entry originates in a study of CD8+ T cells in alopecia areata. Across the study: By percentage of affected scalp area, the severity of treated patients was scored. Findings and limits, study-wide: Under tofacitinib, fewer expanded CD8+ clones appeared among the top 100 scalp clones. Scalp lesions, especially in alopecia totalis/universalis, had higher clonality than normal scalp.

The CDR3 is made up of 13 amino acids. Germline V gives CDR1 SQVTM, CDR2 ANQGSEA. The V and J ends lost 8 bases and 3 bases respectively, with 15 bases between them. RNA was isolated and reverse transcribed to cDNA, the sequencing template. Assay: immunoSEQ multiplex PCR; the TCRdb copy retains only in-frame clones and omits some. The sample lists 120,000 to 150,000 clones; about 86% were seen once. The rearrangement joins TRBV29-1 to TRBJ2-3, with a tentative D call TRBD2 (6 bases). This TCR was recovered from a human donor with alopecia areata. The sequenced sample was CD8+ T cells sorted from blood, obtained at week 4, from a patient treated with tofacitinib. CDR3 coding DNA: TGCAGCACCCCCCGGGAGAGGACAGATACGCAGTATTTT. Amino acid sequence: CSTPRERTDTQYF.